Given below is one TCR beta chain in context. One end of the junction does not line up with germline, which may come from a read error. These data originate in a study of T-cell memory formation after mild COVID-19. Turning to the study itself: TCR clusters were mostly donor specific.

TCRdb reprocessed the 5' RACE reads with MiXCR, giving one entry per CDR3 protein. In the table there are hundreds of thousands of distinct CDR3 sequences, roughly 15% of which are singletons. This CDR3 contains 16 residues. Germline V gene sequence: CDR1 SGHRS, CDR2 YFSETQ. This sequence joins TRBV5-1 and TRBJ2-3; 11 positions match TRBD2. This receptor was identified in a man between 18 and 35 years old who had mild COVID-19 (a few samples of this study predate the infection). Cell type and time point are not known. The sample taken for sequencing was PBMCs or a T cell subset sorted from them (not recorded which). CDR3 in amino acids: CASSSRLAGSTDTHYF. DNA for the CDR3: TGCGCCAGCAGCTCCCGACTAGCGGGGAGCACAGATACGCATTATTTT.